The source of this T cell receptor (beta chain) is a study of shared clonotypes between healthy human individuals. Study-level background: The people who gave samples were a couple of women and a few men aged 18 to 49. Study-wide results and limits: In general, naive subsets displayed greater estimated richness than memory subsets did.

Each replicate PCR on the sorted subsets used 200 to 250 ng DNA (roughly 32,000 T cell genomes). Profiling relied on immunoSEQ multiplex PCR, and the TCRdb table lists in-frame clones only, not all of them. The data show fewer than 1.8 million clones, with 98% seen just once and 0.36% held by the top ten. The junction had 3 bases not matched to a gene; V was cut back by 6 bases and J by 3 bases. Germline V gives CDR1 SGHAT, CDR2 FQNNGV. This CDR3 region has 13 residues. In this sample, this clone turned up once. Its antigen is currently unknown. This chain connects TRBV11-2 to TRBJ2-5, with 8 bases matching TRBD2. This TCR was recovered from a man younger than 40 in good health. The sequencing input was naive CD4+ T cells sorted from blood. Subset described: CD45RA+ positively selected. CDR3 in amino acids: CASRTLAEETQYF. CDR3 DNA: TGTGCCAGCAGGACACTAGCGGAAGAGACCCAGTACTTC.